This TCR beta chain was observed in a study of metastatic and nonmetastatic thyroid tumors (dated by TCRdb to the early 2020s). About the study as a whole: Repertoires were compared across peripheral blood and tumor or nodule tissue samples from malignant and benign thyroid patients.

General study outcomes and caveats: In both blood and tumor samples, malignant tumors were reported to have significantly higher TCR beta diversity than benign nodules.

The cysteine opens and the phenylalanine closes a CDR3 of 13 amino acids. Only the CDR3 DNA is retained, 39 bases long and in frame from the first base. The CDR1 and CDR2 encoded by the germline V gene are SQVTM and ANQGSEA. As regards this clone: The antigen this receptor binds is unknown. One junction end does not reproduce the germline sequence, and a read error may be involved.

The library relied on PCR. The sequencing machine was an Illumina HiSeq 4000. High-throughput sequencing was used to profile the CDR3 region of the TCR beta-chain in every patient. The source study handled its data this way. Drawing on CDR3 differences between clinicopathological groups, the researchers built a classifier meant to tell apart patients with distant-metastatic papillary thyroid cancer. Repertoire diversity was assessed with the Shannon index, and tumor-blood repertoire similarity with the Morisita-Horn index. The public reads were reanalyzed by TCRdb: fastp trimming at Q25, MiXCR alignment, in-frame beta chains only. TCRdb's processing, not the authors', yielded these V and J calls. The sample data list approximately 20,000 clones, and more than 14% of these were observed just once. The ten top clones hold roughly 15% of the sample. None of the patients had been given any treatment before thyroid surgery. Patient clinical samples collected from about 2011 to 2018 were retrospectively analysed using T-cell receptor beta sequencing.

This chain is built from TRBV29-1 and TRBJ2-7; a tentative D match to TRBD2 spans 5 bases. Sequencing was carried out using tumor tissue. This receptor was identified in a female donor with papillary thyroid cancer or a benign thyroid nodule (not recorded which). Some clones in this sample may be carry-over from other donors' samples. The CDR3 reads CSVEGMAGHEHYF. The DNA sequence is TGCAGCGTTGAGGGCATGGCGGGTCACGAGCATTACTTC.